Sequencing of this TCR beta chain was carried out in a study of T cell responses to AZD1222 COVID-19 vaccine (dated by TCRdb to about 2021). Study-level background: A total of approximately 240 trial participants underwent TCR sequencing, of whom 207 had received two doses of AZD1222 and roughly 26 had received two doses of the MenACWY control vaccine. Trial participants were enrolled into age subgroups of 18-55, 56-69 and 70-plus years, which contained approximately 150, 28 and 58 TCR-sequenced participants, respectively.

The CDR3 regions of human TCRbeta chains were subjected to immunosequencing. In the original analysis: TCRs in the repertoires were compared against a reference library of SARS-CoV-2-specific TCRs that had been generated with the MIRA antigen-specificity platform. Breadth meant the fraction of unique TCRs that were SARS-CoV-2-associated, whereas depth meant the fraction of total T cells that were SARS-CoV-2-associated. Using the MIRA data, each spike-specific TCR was mapped to the spike region that the TCR reacts to and placed in a CD4 or CD8 class. Log10-transformed breadth and depth values were compared by one-way ANOVA with Sidak's multiple comparisons tests. TCRdb took this table from immuneACCESS and kept in-frame rearrangements with V and J called. Such tables lack part of the clones; where checked against another copy, unresolved V genes explain under half of the gap, and the rest is unexplained. The V and J calls and clone size were taken over from that table, and D and trimming were inferred from the DNA. Here the sample has some 150,000 clones; about 90% occur a single time. The ten largest clonotypes hold about 5.5% of the sample.

Here is what the overall study found, with its caveats: Participants were mostly white British and included more females than males, and it was suggested by the authors that clonal diversity may have been underestimated. In the small 56-69-year group, the increase in depth fell short of significance, most likely because of low power. Because no day 14 peak-response samples were available, the repertoires could be characterized only after the peak T cell response. Spike-specific TCR breadth and depth rose significantly after two AZD1222 doses compared with day 0 and with MenACWY recipients. The vaccine-associated CD4 TCRs covered the entire spike protein, and the dominant responses fell in regions 160-218 and 743-854. Only five or six AZD1222 recipients were SARS-CoV-2 seropositive at baseline, limiting conclusions about previously exposed vaccinees. Nearly half of unique spike-specific TCRs reportedly recognized epitopes outside regions mutated in the B.1.351 and B.1.1.7 variants.

On this clone: This receptor's antigen is unknown. The sample holds no much larger clone one base away, and base qualities are not on file.

V sheds 3 bases and J sheds 2 bases, leaving 8 bases between their ends. The germline V gene (reference sequence) provides CDR1 LNHDA and CDR2 SQIVND. From cysteine to phenylalanine, the CDR3 is 14 amino acids long. Solely the CDR3 DNA is kept, with 42 bases framed from the first base. In light of the paper, this sample's time point label describes: baseline before first vaccination. The sample's treatment or condition label, in plain terms: meningococcal conjugate vaccine given as trial control. Vaccinee samples came from UK trials COV001 and COV002, including a single-blind randomized controlled phase 2/3 trial of AZD1222 (ChAdOx1 nCoV-19) in healthy adults. For TCRbeta chain sequencing, PBMC samples from trial participants were taken at day 0 and at day 28 after the second dose.

This TCR was sampled from an adult in good health. Here the chain combines TRBV19 and TRBJ1-3; no D gene call is confident. The source was peripheral blood, collected on day 0 of MenACWY control vaccination. The CDR3 in this case is CASSMGRPGNTIYF. The DNA reads as follows: TGTGCCAGTAGTATGGGCAGGCCTGGAAACACCATATATTTT.